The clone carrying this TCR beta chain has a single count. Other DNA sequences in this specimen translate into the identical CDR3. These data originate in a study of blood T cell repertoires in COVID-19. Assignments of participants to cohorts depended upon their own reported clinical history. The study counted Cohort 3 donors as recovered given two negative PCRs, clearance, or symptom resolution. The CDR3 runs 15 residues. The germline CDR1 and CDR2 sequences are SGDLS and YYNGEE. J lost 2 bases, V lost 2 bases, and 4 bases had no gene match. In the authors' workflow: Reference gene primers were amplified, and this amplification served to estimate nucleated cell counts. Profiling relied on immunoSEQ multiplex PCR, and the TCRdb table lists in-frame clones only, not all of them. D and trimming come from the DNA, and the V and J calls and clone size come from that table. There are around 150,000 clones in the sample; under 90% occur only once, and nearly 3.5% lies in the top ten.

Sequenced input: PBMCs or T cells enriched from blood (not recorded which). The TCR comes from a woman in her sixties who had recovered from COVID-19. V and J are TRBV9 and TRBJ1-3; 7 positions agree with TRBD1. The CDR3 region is CASSVGTGAGNTIYF. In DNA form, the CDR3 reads TGTGCCAGCAGCGTTGGCACAGGGGCTGGAAACACCATATATTTT.